This T cell receptor beta chain was obtained from a study of cytotoxic CD8 clonotypes in ibrutinib-treated CLL. Study context: The subjects consisted of eleven to twelve relapsed/refractory and roughly 15 treatment-naive individuals, with 17 to 18 IGHV unmutated. Response samples were taken after a median about 12 months of treatment, range 6 to 36.

Germline V CDR1 and CDR2: SGDLS, YYNGEE. The ends were cut back, 0 bases at V and 5 bases at J, with 3 bases in the middle. The CDR3 totals 13 residues. Findings of the study overall: While tracking circulating CD8+ T-cell counts, baseline clonality exceeded that of age-matched healthy donors.

Depth targeted 1 in 200,000 to 1 in 1 million T cells, averaging 10x coverage per clonotype. TCRdb's table, derived via immunoSEQ multiplex PCR, lists solely in-frame clones and lacks some. The sample has roughly 220,000 clones, roughly three quarters seen once. Concerning this clone: Its antigen is currently unknown. The same CDR3 is also encoded by other DNA sequences in this sample.

The chain couples TRBV9 to TRBJ1-6; no firm D call. This specimen was PBMCs, taken after 12 months of ibrutinib treatment. This receptor was taken from a human donor with chronic lymphocytic leukemia. In DNA form, the CDR3 reads TGTGCCAGCAGCGTAGTTGATAATTCACCCCTCCACTTT. This sequence encodes CASSVVDNSPLHF.